One sample yielded the 21 T cell receptor beta chains listed below, sequenced in a study of blood T cell repertoires in COVID-19 (dated by TCRdb to between 2020 and 2021). Library preparation employed the immunoSEQ multiplex PCR assay. As stored in TCRdb, this immuneACCESS dataset retains in-frame rearrangements with V and J assigned. A fraction of the clones does not appear; measured against another copy, unresolved V genes explain less than half of the discrepancy, and the remainder lacks a known reason. The sample table holds just under 350,000 clones, of which 91% were seen once. Jointly, the top ten make up less than 3.5% of the sample. The specimen sequenced was peripheral blood. These receptors all stem from a young woman who had recovered from COVID-19.

The table lists this clone with a few counts. The rearrangement joins TRBV5-8 to TRBJ1-3; no firm D call. Trimming stripped 4 bases from V and 4 bases from J, with 6 bases between. This CDR3 contains 12 residues. Germline CDR1 and CDR2: SGHTS and YDEGEE. The CDR3 DNA sequence: TGTGCCAGCAGCCTGACAGGAAACACCATATATTTT. It yields the protein CASSLTGNTIYF.

The chain uses TRBV6-2 or TRBV6-3 and TRBJ1-1; no clear D gene. V lost 5 bases and J lost 4, with 5 bases in between. The CDR3 is 11 amino acids. Per germline, CDR1 MNHEY and CDR2 SVGEGT. DNA of the CDR3: TGTGCCAGCAGTGCGGGCACTGAAGCTTTCTTT. Protein product: CASSAGTEAFF.

A few counts support this clone. This chain links TRBV6-2 or TRBV6-3 with TRBJ2-3, with a tentative D call TRBD2 (7 bases). The V gene lost 6 bases and the J gene lost 0 bases, with 22 bases spanning the gap. The CDR3 covers 18 residues. Germline CDR1 is MNHEY and CDR2 is SVGEGT. Written as DNA, the CDR3 is TGTGCCAGCAGCCTCCACGGGGGGCTAGCAGCTAGCACAGATACGCAGTATTTT. This sequence encodes CASSLHGGLAASTDTQYF.

The genes are TRBV11-2 and TRBJ1-6; D is unclear. The CDR3 runs 18 residues. V lost 3 bases, J lost 7 bases, and 22 bases lay in between. Germline V CDR1 and CDR2: SGHAT, FQNNGV. This CDR3 reads CASSFRTFVSNLNSPLHF. The CDR3 DNA reads TGTGCCAGCAGCTTCCGCACCTTCGTCAGTAATTTAAATTCACCCCTCCACTTT.

This chain joins TRBV6-2 or TRBV6-3 and TRBJ2-1; maybe TRBD2 (5 bases). Germline V gene lookup returns CDR1 MNHEY and CDR2 SVGEGT. The CDR3 contains 16 residues. The V gene lost 3 bases and the J gene lost 0 bases, with 12 bases spanning the gap. The CDR3 reads CASSYRGRGSYNEQFF. CDR3 in DNA: TGTGCCAGCAGTTATAGAGGGCGCGGCTCCTACAATGAGCAGTTCTTC.

The chain joins TRBV7-2 to TRBJ1-1, with 10 bases matching TRBD1. After removal of 3 bases from V and 0 bases from J, the junction contained 4 bases not matched to a gene. Germline-derived CDR1 and CDR2 are SGHTA and FQGNSA. This CDR3 has 16 amino acids. CDR3 sequence: CASSLGQGLMNTEAFF. The DNA for the CDR3 is TGTGCCAGCAGCTTGGGACAGGGGCTCATGAACACTGAAGCTTTCTTT.

CDR3 sequence: CAWSADRWGQPQHF. CDR3 bases: TGTGCCTGGAGTGCCGACAGGTGGGGGCAGCCCCAGCATTTT. V gene TRBV30 combines with J gene TRBJ1-5; TRBD1 might be the D (6 bases). V was trimmed by 1 base and J by 7 bases, leaving 14 bases between them. CDR3 length: 14 residues. Germline lookup yields CDR1 GTSNPN and CDR2 SVGIG (reference sequence).

The chain is built from TRBV18 and TRBJ2-1; tentative D call: TRBD2 (5 bases). This CDR3 region has 15 residues. Deletions cut 4 bases from V and 0 bases from J, with 10 bases between. Per the germline V gene, CDR1 is KGHSH and CDR2 is LQKENI. The chain's CDR3 is CASSQYAGSYNEQFF. CDR3 DNA: TGTGCCAGCTCACAATACGCGGGCTCCTACAATGAGCAGTTCTTC.

The V gene is TRBV5-6, the J gene TRBJ2-5; D gene ambiguous. Per germline, CDR1 SGHDT and CDR2 YYEEEE. This CDR3 has 13 amino acids. V lost 0 bases and J lost 5, with 8 bases in between. The DNA of the CDR3 is TGTGCCAGCAGCTTGGGGGCACGGGAGACCCAGTACTTC. Its protein is CASSLGARETQYF.

This chain's CDR3 is CATSDLGEQGTKNIQYF. In DNA form, the CDR3 reads TGTGCCACCAGTGATTTAGGGGAACAGGGAACCAAAAACATTCAGTACTTC. V usage is TRBV24-1 and J usage is TRBJ2-4; D is perhaps TRBD1 (6 bases). This CDR3 comprises 17 residues. Trimming shortened V by 1 base and J by 2 bases, and 14 bases separated the two germline ends. Germline V CDR1 and CDR2: KGHDR, SFDVKD.

This rearrangement joins TRBV13 to TRBJ2-1, with 7 nucleotides matching TRBD2. V shed 2 bases, J shed 8 bases, and the junction held 15 bases outside the gene matches. The V gene's germline CDR1 is PRHDT and CDR2 FYEKMQ (reference sequence). The CDR3 totals 17 residues. CDR3 amino acids: CASSLRVPGKRGDEQFF. The CDR3 DNA reads as TGTGCCAGCAGCTTAAGGGTCCCGGGAAAGCGGGGCGATGAGCAGTTCTTC.

The table lists this clone with a count of one. The rearrangement links TRBV14 to TRBJ2-3, with 7 bases identical to TRBD2. CDR1 is SGHDN, CDR2 FVKESK, per germline. The length of the CDR3 is 16 residues. The J segment lost 2 bases and the V segment lost 5 bases, leaving 10 bases of the junction unmatched. The CDR3 is CASSKGPSGYTDTQYF. CDR3 nucleotide sequence: TGTGCCAGCAGCAAAGGCCCTAGCGGCTACACAGATACGCAGTATTTT.

This clone was observed many times. The gene calls are TRBV5-5 and TRBJ1-1, with TRBD1 as a possible D gene (5 bases). The CDR3 is made up of 15 amino acids. Trimming removed 4 bases at V and 1 base at J, with 14 bases between. Germline lookup yields CDR1 SGHKS and CDR2 YYEKEE (reference sequence). The CDR3 region has the DNA TGTGCCAGCAGCCGGGATTACGGGGGGAACACTGAAGCTTTCTTT. Translation gives CASSRDYGGNTEAFF.

This chain joins TRBV7-9 and TRBJ2-3; 9 nucleotides line up with TRBD2. The CDR3 loop spans 17 amino acids. Trimming cost V 5 bases and J 3 bases; bases outside gene matches: 12. From germline, CDR1 is SEHNR and CDR2 FQNEAQ (reference sequence). DNA for the CDR3: TGTGCCAGCAGCCACACCCCCGGACTAGCGAAGACAGATACGCAGTATTTT. Translated, it gives CASSHTPGLAKTDTQYF.

This sequence joins TRBV6-1 and TRBJ1-5, with D unresolved. Trimming took 2 bases from V and 1 from J, leaving 12 bases between them. The germline gives CDR1 MNHNS, CDR2 SASEGT. CDR3 length: 16 residues. The CDR3 DNA is TGTGCCAGCAGTGAACCCGGCGGCCCGAGCAATCAGCCCCAGCATTTT. It codes for CASSEPGGPSNQPQHF.

The rearrangement links TRBV5-6 to TRBJ2-2; no reliable D call. This CDR3 has 13 amino acids. Trimming took off 1 base at V and 8 bases at J, with 9 bases between the two ends. Germline V gene sequence: CDR1 SGHDT, CDR2 YYEEEE. The DNA for the CDR3 is TGTGCCAGCAGCTTGTCTGCGCCGGGGGAGCTGTTTTTT. It codes for CASSLSAPGELFF.

The gene calls are TRBV28 and TRBJ1-2, with TRBD1 matching over 7 bases. The germline V gene encodes CDR1 MDHEN and CDR2 SYDVKM. The CDR3 totals 14 residues. The V and J ends lost 2 bases and 2 bases, in that order; junction bases with no gene match: 2. The DNA for the CDR3 is TGTGCCAGCAGTTTAGGGGGACAGAACTATGGCTACACCTTC. Encoded protein: CASSLGGQNYGYTF.

This chain uses TRBV4-1 with TRBJ2-2; the D gene is possibly TRBD2 (6 bases). The CDR3 runs 17 residues. Trimming removed 1 base at V and 0 bases at J, with 12 bases between. Per the germline V gene, CDR1 is MGHRA and CDR2 is YSYEKL. The CDR3 spells CASSQVFGGANTGELFF. The CDR3 DNA sequence: TGCGCCAGCAGCCAAGTTTTCGGCGGGGCGAACACCGGGGAGCTGTTTTTT.

The chain employs TRBV7-2 and TRBJ2-3; 7 bases agree with TRBD1. V trimming: 5 bases; J trimming: 2 bases; junction bases outside the gene matches: 13. There are 17 residues in the CDR3. Germline CDR1 and CDR2: SGHTA and FQGNSA. The CDR3, as DNA: TGTGCCAGCAGCCCGACGCCAACAGGGGCCCTCACAGATACGCAGTATTTT. The encoded protein is CASSPTPTGALTDTQYF.

This chain joins TRBV4-1 and TRBJ1-2; D possibly corresponds to TRBD1 (6 bases). The CDR3 runs 19 residues. The germline V gene encodes CDR1 MGHRA and CDR2 YSYEKL. Trimming left V 5 bases short and J 2 bases short, with 27 bases between. The CDR3 sequence is CASSAQVRGPQLKNYGYTF. The CDR3 DNA sequence: TGCGCCAGCAGCGCCCAGGTCAGGGGCCCCCAACTTAAGAACTATGGCTACACCTTC.

This clone is a singleton in its sample. The rearrangement uses TRBV5-1 and TRBJ2-5, with TRBD1 matching 10 bases. The length of the CDR3 is 15 residues. Germline-derived CDR1 and CDR2 are SGHRS and YFSETQ. The ends lost 2 bases at V and 5 bases at J; junction bases unmatched: 6. CDR3 bases: TGCGCCAGCAGCTTAGCCGGGACAGGGGAGGAGACCCAGTACTTC. Its protein product is CASSLAGTGEETQYF.